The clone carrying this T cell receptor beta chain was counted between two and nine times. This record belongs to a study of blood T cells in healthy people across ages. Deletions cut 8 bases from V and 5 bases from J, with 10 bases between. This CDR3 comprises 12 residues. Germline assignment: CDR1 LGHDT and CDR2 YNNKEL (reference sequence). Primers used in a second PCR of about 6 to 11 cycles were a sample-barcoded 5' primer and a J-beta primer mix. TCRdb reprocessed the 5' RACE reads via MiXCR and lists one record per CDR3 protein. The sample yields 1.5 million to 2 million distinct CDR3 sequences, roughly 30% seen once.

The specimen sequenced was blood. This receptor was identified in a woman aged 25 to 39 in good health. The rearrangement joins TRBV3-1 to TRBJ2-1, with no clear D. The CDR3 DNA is TGTGCCAGCCAGACTTTGGACAATGAGCAGTTCTTC. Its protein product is CASQTLDNEQFF.